This T cell receptor (beta chain) was profiled in a study of T cell responses to AZD1222 COVID-19 vaccine. Broader study findings: A rise in Spike-specific TCR breadth and depth followed two AZD1222 doses.

This CDR3 spans 13 amino acids. Trimming stripped 3 bases from V and 2 bases from J, with 7 bases between. Germline CDR1 MNHEY, CDR2 SMNVEV (reference sequence). The repertoire was sequenced with immunoSEQ multiplex PCR; TCRdb's copy has only in-frame clones and lacks some. The table records 130,000 to 150,000 clones, 80% to 85% of them present only once. This clone came up once. Its target is not known. This receptor was obtained from an adult in good health. This chain joins TRBV27 and TRBJ1-2, with D maybe TRBD1 (5 bases). The sample consisted of peripheral blood, taken on day 0 of MenACWY control vaccination. The CDR3 coding sequence is TGTGCCAGCAGTTTCTGGGGGAACTATGGCTACACCTTC. Its protein product is CASSFWGNYGYTF.